This TCR beta chain derives from a study of molecular identifiers for immune sequencing clone quantification. Study observations and caveats: Clones carrying above 20 RNA copies accounted for over 98% of effector molecules, under 1% in naive cells. Same-barcode identical TCR molecules could make highly expanded clones look smaller than they are.

TCRdb ran MiXCR on the PCR reads and lists one entry per CDR3 protein. Of about 97,000 distinct CDR3 sequences detected, 20% to 30% appear once; the ten largest clones hold 0.85% to 0.95%. To note about this clonotype: Its antigen is not known. A read error is likely, as this CDR3 ends without the conserved phenylalanine or tryptophan.

The receptor comes from a human donor in good health. Some libraries in this study had Jurkat cell RNA spiked in. Input material: naive CD8+ T cells from blood, with Jurkat cell RNA spiked in. Subset: FACS-sorted CD8+CD4-CCR7+CD45RA+ naive T cells.

The CDR3 sequence is CASSPRTGDNYGYTI. For the CDR3, the DNA is TGTGCCAGCAGCCCCCGGACAGGGGATAACTATGGCTACACCATC. The rearrangement links TRBV3-1 to TRBJ1-2; 9 positions agree with TRBD1. The J segment lost 1 base and the V segment lost 4 bases, leaving 4 bases of the junction unmatched. Germline CDR1 reads LGHDT; CDR2 reads YNNKEL (reference sequence). The CDR3 is 15 amino acids.